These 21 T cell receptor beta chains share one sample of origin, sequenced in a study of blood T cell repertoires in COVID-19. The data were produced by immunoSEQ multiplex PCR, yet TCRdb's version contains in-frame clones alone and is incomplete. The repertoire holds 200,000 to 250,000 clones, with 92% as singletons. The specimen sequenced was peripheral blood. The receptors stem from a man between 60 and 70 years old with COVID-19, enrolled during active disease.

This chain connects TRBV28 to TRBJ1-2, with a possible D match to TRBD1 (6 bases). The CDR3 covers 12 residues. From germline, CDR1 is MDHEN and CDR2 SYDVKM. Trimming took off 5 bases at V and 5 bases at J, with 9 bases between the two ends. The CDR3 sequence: CASSPGQYGYTF. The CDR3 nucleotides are TGTGCCAGCAGTCCCGGACAGTATGGCTACACCTTC.

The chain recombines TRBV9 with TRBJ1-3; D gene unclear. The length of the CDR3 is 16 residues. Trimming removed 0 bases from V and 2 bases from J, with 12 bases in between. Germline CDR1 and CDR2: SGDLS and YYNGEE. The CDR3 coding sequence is TGTGCCAGCAGCGTAGGGCCAGAGGGAGCTGGAAACACCATATATTTT. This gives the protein CASSVGPEGAGNTIYF.

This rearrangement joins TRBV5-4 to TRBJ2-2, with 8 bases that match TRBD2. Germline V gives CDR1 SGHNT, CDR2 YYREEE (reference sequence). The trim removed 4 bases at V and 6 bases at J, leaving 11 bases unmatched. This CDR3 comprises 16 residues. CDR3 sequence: CASSQTSGSGAGELFF. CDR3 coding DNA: TGTGCCAGCAGCCAAACTAGCGGTTCTGGCGCCGGGGAGCTGTTTTTT.

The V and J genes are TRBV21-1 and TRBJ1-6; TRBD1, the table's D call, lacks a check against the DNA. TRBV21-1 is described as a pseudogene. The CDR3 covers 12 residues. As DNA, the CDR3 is TGTGCCAGCAGGCAGATTAATTCACCCCTCCACTTT. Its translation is CASRQINSPLHF.

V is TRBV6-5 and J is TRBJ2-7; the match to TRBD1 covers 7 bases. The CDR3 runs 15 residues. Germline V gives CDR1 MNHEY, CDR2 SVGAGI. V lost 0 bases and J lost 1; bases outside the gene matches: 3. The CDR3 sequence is CASSYSHRGSYEQYF. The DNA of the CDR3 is TGTGCCAGCAGTTACTCACACAGGGGTTCCTACGAGCAGTACTTC.

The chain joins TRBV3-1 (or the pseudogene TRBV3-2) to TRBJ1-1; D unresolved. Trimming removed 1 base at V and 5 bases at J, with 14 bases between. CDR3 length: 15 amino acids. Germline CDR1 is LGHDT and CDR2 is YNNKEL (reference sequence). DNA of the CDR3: TGTGCCAGCAGCCAAGCACCCTCGGGGAGGACTGAAGCTTTCTTT. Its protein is CASSQAPSGRTEAFF.

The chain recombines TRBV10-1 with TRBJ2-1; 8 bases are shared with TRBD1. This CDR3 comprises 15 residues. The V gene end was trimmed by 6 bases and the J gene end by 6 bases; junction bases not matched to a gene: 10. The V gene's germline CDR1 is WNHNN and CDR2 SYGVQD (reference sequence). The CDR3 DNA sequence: TGCGCCAGCAGCTTGACAGGGGAAAGTCCCAATGAGCAGTTCTTC. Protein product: CASSLTGESPNEQFF.

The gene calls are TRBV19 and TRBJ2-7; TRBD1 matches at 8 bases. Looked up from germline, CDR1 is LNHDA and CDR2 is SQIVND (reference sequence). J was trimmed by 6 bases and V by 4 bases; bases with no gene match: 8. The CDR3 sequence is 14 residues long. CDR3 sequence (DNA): TGTGCCAGTAGTAGCGGGCAGGGGGCTTTCGAGCAGTACTTC. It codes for CASSSGQGAFEQYF.

CDR3 DNA sequence: TGCGCCAGCAGCTTGGGCGGGACAGTCCTTCACGAGCAGTACTTC. It codes for CASSLGGTVLHEQYF. This chain links TRBV5-1 with TRBJ2-7, with a tentative D call TRBD1 (7 bases). Trimming stripped 0 bases from V and 5 bases from J, with 15 bases between. Germline CDR1 is SGHRS and CDR2 is YFSETQ. This CDR3 has 15 residues.

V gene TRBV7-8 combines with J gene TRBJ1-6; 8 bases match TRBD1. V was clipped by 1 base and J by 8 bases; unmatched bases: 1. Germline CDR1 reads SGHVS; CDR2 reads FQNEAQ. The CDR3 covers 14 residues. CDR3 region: CASSLGQGYSPLHF. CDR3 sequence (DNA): TGTGCCAGCAGCTTAGGACAGGGGTATTCACCCCTCCACTTT.

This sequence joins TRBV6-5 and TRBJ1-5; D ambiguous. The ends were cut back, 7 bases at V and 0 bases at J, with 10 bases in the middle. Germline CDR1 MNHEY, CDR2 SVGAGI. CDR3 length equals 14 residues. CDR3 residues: CASKPQHSNQPQHF. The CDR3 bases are TGTGCCAGCAAGCCACAGCATAGCAATCAGCCCCAGCATTTT.

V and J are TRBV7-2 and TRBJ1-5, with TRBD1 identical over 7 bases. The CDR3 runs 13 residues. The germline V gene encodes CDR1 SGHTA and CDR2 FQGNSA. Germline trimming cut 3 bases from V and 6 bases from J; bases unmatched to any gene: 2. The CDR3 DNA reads TGTGCCAGCAGCTTGGCAGGGGGTCAGCCCCAGCATTTT. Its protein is CASSLAGGQPQHF. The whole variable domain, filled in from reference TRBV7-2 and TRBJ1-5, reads GAGVSQSPSNKVTEKGKDVELRCDPISGHTALYWYRQSLGQGLEFLIYFQGNSAPDKSGLPSDRFSAERTGGSVSTLTIQRTQQEDSAVYLCASSLAGGQPQHFGDGTRLSIL.

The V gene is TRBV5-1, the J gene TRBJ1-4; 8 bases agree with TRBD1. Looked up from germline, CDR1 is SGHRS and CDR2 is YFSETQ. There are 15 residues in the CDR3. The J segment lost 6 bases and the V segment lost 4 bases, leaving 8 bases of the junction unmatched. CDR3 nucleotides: TGCGCCAGCAGCAGAACAGGGGGTATGGATGAAAAACTGTTTTTT. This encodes CASSRTGGMDEKLFF.

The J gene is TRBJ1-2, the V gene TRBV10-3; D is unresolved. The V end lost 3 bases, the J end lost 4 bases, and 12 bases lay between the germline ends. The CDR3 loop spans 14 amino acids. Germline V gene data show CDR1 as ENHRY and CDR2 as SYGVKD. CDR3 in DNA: TGTGCCATCAGTGAAGCCGGCGGCACCTATGGCTACACCTTC. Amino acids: CAISEAGGTYGYTF.

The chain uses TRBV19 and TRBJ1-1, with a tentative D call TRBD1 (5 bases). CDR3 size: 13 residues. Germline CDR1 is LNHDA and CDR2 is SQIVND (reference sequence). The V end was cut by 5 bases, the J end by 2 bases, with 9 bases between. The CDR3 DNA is TGTGCCAGTAGTTGGCAGGGAAACACTGAAGCTTTCTTT. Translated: CASSWQGNTEAFF.

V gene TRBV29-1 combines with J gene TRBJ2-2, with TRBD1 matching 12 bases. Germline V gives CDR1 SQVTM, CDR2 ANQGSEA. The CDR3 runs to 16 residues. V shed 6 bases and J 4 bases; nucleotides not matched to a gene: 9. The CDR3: CSVPGQGANGTGELFF. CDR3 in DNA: TGCAGCGTACCGGGACAGGGGGCAAACGGCACCGGGGAGCTGTTTTTT.

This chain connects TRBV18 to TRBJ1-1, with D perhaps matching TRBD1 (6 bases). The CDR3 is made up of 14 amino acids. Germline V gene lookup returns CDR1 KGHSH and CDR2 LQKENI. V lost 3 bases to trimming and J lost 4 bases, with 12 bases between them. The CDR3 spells CASSPRGQSTEAFF. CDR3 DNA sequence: TGTGCCAGCTCACCCCGTGGACAGTCCACTGAAGCTTTCTTT.

The CDR3 DNA reads as TGCGCCAGCAGCTTTGGGGACTCTACCTCCGAGCAGTACTTC. This codes for CASSFGDSTSEQYF. The chain joins TRBV5-1 to TRBJ2-7, with D maybe TRBD2 (6 bases). CDR3 size: 14 residues. Germline CDR1 and CDR2: SGHRS and YFSETQ. The V gene lost 2 bases and the J gene lost 6 bases, with 15 bases spanning the gap.

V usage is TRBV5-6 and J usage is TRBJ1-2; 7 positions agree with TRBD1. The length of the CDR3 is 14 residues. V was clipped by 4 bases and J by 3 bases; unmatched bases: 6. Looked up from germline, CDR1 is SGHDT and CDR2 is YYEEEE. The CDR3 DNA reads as TGTGCCAGCAGCGCACGGGACAGCTACTATGGCTACACCTTC. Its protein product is CASSARDSYYGYTF.

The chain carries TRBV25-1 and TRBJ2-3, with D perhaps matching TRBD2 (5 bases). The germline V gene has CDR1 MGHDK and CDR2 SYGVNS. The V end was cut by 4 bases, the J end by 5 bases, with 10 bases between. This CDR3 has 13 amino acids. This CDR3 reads CASSGGDQDTQYF. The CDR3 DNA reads TGTGCCAGCAGTGGGGGAGATCAAGATACGCAGTATTTT.

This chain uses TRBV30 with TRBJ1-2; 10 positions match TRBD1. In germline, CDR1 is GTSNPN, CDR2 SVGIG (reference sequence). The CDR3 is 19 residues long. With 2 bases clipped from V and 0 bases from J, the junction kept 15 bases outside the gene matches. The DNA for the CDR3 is TGTGCCTGGAGTCGTGCTTTAACCGGGACAGGGGATTCTAACTATGGCTACACCTTC. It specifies CAWSRALTGTGDSNYGYTF.